Below are 3 T cell receptor beta chains sequenced from a single sample in a study of T-cell reconstitution after alpha-beta-depleted transplantation in children. Unique molecular identifiers were incorporated when the TCRbeta library was constructed. Using its own MiXCR run on the PCR reads, TCRdb lists one record per CDR3 protein. The sample has about 600,000 distinct CDR3 sequences; approximately 22% are singletons. Sequenced here: PBMCs, mostly from graft donor cells, sampled 360 days after TCRalphabeta/CD19-depleted stem cell transplant. These TCRs come from a boy under two years old who had a stem cell transplant for acute myeloid leukemia, so the T cells may come from the graft donor.

V usage is TRBV4-3 and J usage is TRBJ2-2; D remains unclear. The CDR3 sequence is 16 residues long. Per germline, CDR1 LGHNA and CDR2 YSLEER. Trimming shortened V by 3 bases and J by 5 bases, and 16 bases separated the two germline ends. The CDR3 is CASSQAWGFRTGELFF. The CDR3 DNA follows: TGCGCCAGCAGCCAGGCCTGGGGATTTAGGACCGGGGAGCTGTTTTTT.

This clonotype has at least ten counts. The chain is built from TRBV6-4 and TRBJ1-5, with 7 bases aligning to TRBD1. V dropped 5 bases and J dropped 0; count of bases not matched to a gene: 19. This CDR3 has 20 amino acids. CDR1 is MRHNA, CDR2 SNTAGT, per germline. The CDR3, as DNA: TGTGCCAGCAGTATTCTTGCCGGGACAGCGACCTTTTATAGCAATCAGCCCCAGCATTTT. Translated: CASSILAGTATFYSNQPQHF.

The V gene is TRBV7-2, the J gene TRBJ2-1; 8 nucleotides match TRBD2. V was pared by 6 bases and J by 8 bases, with 9 bases of the junction left unmatched. Germline V lookup: CDR1 SGHTA, CDR2 FQGNSA. There are 14 residues in the CDR3. DNA of the CDR3: TGTGCCAGCAGGACCAGAGCGGGGGAGTATGAGCAGTTCTTC. Translation gives CASRTRAGEYEQFF.